A single sample is the source of the 8 T cell receptor beta chains below, sequenced in a study of cytomegalovirus exposure and HLA in healthy donors (dated by TCRdb to the late 2010s). Library generation was performed with the immunoSEQ multiplex PCR assay. The multiplex PCR relied on a mix of 60 forward primers for TCR Vbeta segments and 13 reverse primers for TCR Jbeta segments. Not all clones reach the TCRdb copy of this immuneACCESS table, which keeps in-frame sequences only. Checked studies attribute under half of the gap to unresolved V genes and leave the rest unexplained. In this sample the table shows 130,000 to 150,000 clones, approximately 77% of which occur a single time. 4.9% of the sample belongs to the ten largest clones. Sample: PBMCs. The source of these receptors is a woman in her 50s in good health and CMV-seronegative.

The J gene is TRBJ1-2, the V gene TRBV6-1; TRBD1 matches 9 bases. This CDR3 is built from 14 residues. Germline V gene sequence: CDR1 MNHNS, CDR2 SASEGT. V lost 4 bases and J lost 8; bases outside the gene matches: 8. The CDR3 is CASSGTTGGLGYTF. CDR3 bases: TGTGCCAGCAGTGGCACGACAGGGGGTTTGGGCTACACCTTC.

The rearrangement uses TRBV19 and TRBJ2-2; D unresolved. V gave up 11 bases and J gave up 1 base, with 11 bases separating them. This CDR3 comprises 13 residues. CDR1 and CDR2 from the germline V gene are LNHDA and SQIVND (reference sequence). This chain's CDR3 is CAARQENTGELFF. CDR3 nucleotide sequence: TGTGCCGCACGACAAGAGAACACCGGGGAGCTGTTTTTT.

This chain links TRBV25-1 with TRBJ2-1; D call uncertain. Germline lookup yields CDR1 MGHDK and CDR2 SYGVNS. CDR3 length: 14 residues. Deletions cut 5 bases from V and 8 bases from J, with 16 bases between. The CDR3 spells CASSIGRSRDEQFF. The CDR3 region has the DNA TGTGCCAGCAGTATAGGAAGGAGCCGGGATGAGCAGTTCTTC.

The chain recombines TRBV6-4 with TRBJ2-5, with 8 bases that match TRBD2. Germline CDR1 is MRHNA and CDR2 is SNTAGT. Losses at the gene ends were 6 bases for V and 4 bases for J; bases not matched to a gene: 16. The CDR3 consists of 17 residues. The CDR3 loop reads CASSLQEELAERETQYF. CDR3 nucleotides: TGTGCCAGCAGCCTGCAGGAGGAACTAGCGGAGAGAGAGACCCAGTACTTC.

V gene TRBV28 combines with J gene TRBJ2-7, with 9 bases fitting TRBD2. Per the germline V gene, CDR1 is MDHEN and CDR2 is SYDVKM. With 6 bases clipped from V and 1 base from J, the junction kept 7 bases outside the gene matches. This CDR3 region has 15 residues. CDR3 coding DNA: TGTGCCAGCAGGATAGCTAGCGGGGAATCCTACGAGCAGTACTTC. Protein: CASRIASGESYEQYF.

The rearrangement links TRBV18 to TRBJ1-1; maybe TRBD1 (5 bases). V gave up 1 base and J gave up 1 base, with 13 bases separating them. Per the germline V gene, CDR1 is KGHSH and CDR2 is LQKENI. There are 16 residues in the CDR3. The CDR3 sequence: CASSPLGAGSNTEAFF. The CDR3 nucleotides read TGTGCCAGCTCACCACTAGGGGCAGGGTCGAACACTGAAGCTTTCTTT.

This chain uses TRBV28 with TRBJ2-3, with 10 nucleotides matching TRBD1. Looked up from germline, CDR1 is MDHEN and CDR2 is SYDVKM. V trimming: 4 bases; J trimming: 1 base; junction bases outside the gene matches: 2. This CDR3 spans 15 amino acids. CDR3 bases: TGTGCCAGCAGTTCGACAGGGGGCGGCACAGATACGCAGTATTTT. Protein sequence: CASSSTGGGTDTQYF.

The CDR3 coding sequence is TGTGCCAGCAGCTTGTCTACTTTGGACTATGGCTACACCTTC. Protein product: CASSLSTLDYGYTF. This chain joins TRBV5-6 and TRBJ1-2; no clear D gene. The CDR3 sequence is 14 residues long. V was trimmed by 1 base and J by 3 bases, leaving 10 bases between them. CDR1 is SGHDT, CDR2 YYEEEE, per germline.